This T cell receptor beta chain was identified during a study of blood T cell repertoires in COVID-19. Whole-study context: Sample material is recorded as cDNA or gDNA derived from T cells, B-cell-depleted T cells, or PBMCs.

Authors' data handling: Amplified reference gene primers provided the basis for estimating nucleated cell counts. Sequenced by immunoSEQ multiplex PCR; TCRdb stores in-frame clones only, minus some. V and J calls and clone size are copied from that table; D and trimming were computed from the DNA. The data contain approximately 120,000 clones, over 60% of them singletons. Germline V lookup: CDR1 MDHEN, CDR2 SYDVKM. CDR3 length equals 11 residues. The V gene lost 2 bases and the J gene lost 5 bases, with 3 bases spanning the gap. In its sample, this clone was seen once. This rearrangement joins TRBV28 to TRBJ2-5; D ambiguous. This TCR was recovered from a man aged 35 to 55 with active or convalescent COVID-19. The sequenced material came from peripheral blood. DNA for the CDR3: TGTGCCAGCAGTTTACGGGAGACCCAGTACTTC. Residues: CASSLRETQYF.